This T cell receptor beta chain was captured by sequencing in a study of identical twins' blood T cells (dated by TCRdb to 2012 to 2015). Notes on the research overall: The approximately 12 libraries, six for the alpha chain and six for the beta chain, yielded roughly 50 million Illumina reads in total. Using next-generation sequencing, the study compared the TCR alpha and beta chain repertoires of three pairs of monozygous twins to assess how genetics influences repertoire formation.

Donors were six healthy women forming three monozygous twin pairs. All three twin pairs had been reared together, and it was thought likely that the same infectious agents and vaccines had been met by these twin pairs. TCR cDNA libraries were prepared from RNA that had been isolated from peripheral blood mononuclear cells. Study-wide conclusions, independent of this receptor: Among the most abundant TCRbeta clonotypes, each donor shared more CDR3 sequences with her twin than with unrelated donors. The count of CDR3 clonotypes shared by two donors depended mainly on the product of the two donors' cloneset sizes, and twins did not clearly depart from this trend. Validation by independent studies was stated to be required for the proposed role of the TCRalpha J segment in MHC recognition during thymic selection. Environmental influences could not be excluded as an explanation for twin similarity, since twins were reared together. Twin pairs were reported to be markedly more alike in V gene usage than unrelated donors were, even when looking at non-selected out-of-frame TCRbeta clonotypes.

From the cysteine through the phenylalanine, the CDR3 covers 13 amino acids. Only the CDR3 DNA stays, 39 bases, in frame from base 1. V lost 7 bases and J lost 7 bases; the stretch between them is 19 bases long. CDR1 and CDR2 (SQVTM, ANQGSEA) derive from the germline V gene. This clonotype was observed a handful of times. The antigen this receptor binds is unknown. The input lacks base qualities; no much larger clone sits a single base away. Library preparation used 5' RACE. TCRdb shows the sequencer as Illumina Genome Analyzer IIx. The RNA-based TCR cDNA libraries were made using a previously described protocol that was modified in several ways. Sample-specific barcodes were introduced on both ends of each TCR cDNA library during cDNA synthesis and amplification to prevent cross-contamination. Concerning the study's data processing: Each individual had between about 85,000 and nearly 500,000 identified clonotypes, and each library contained roughly 2.2 to 4 million CDR3-containing reads. After reads with improper barcode index combinations were thrown out, a cloneset for each library was built using the MiTCR software. While assembling CDR3 clonotypes, MiTCR corrected PCR and sequencing errors and either filtered or rescued low-quality reads. Artificial out-of-frame clonotypes were mapped to in-frame sequences, with one indel allowed in the CDR3, and then removed. Similarity in V and J gene usage between donors was calculated as the Jensen-Shannon divergence divided by the mean entropy. The public reads were run again by TCRdb, first through fastp at Q25 and then through MiXCR, and only productive beta chains were kept. CDR3 protein duplicates are merged, each entry listing the most common genes and DNA. The V and J calls were not made by the authors but by TCRdb's processing. This sample lists around 380,000 distinct CDR3 sequences; approximately 30% were detected once. Roughly 6.1% of the sample comes from the top ten.

Sequenced material: PBMCs. In this chain, TRBV29-1 is recombined with TRBJ1-2; the D gene is not confidently resolved. This TCR was sampled from a woman aged 18-49 years in good health. The DNA is TGCAGCGCCGAGGGCCCCAGCCCCGGTGGCTACACCTTC. It specifies CSAEGPSPGGYTF.